The clone carrying this TCR beta chain was seen a handful of times. Its matching antigen is unknown. Other nucleotide sequences from this sample produce the same CDR3. This sample was taken from a study of shared clonotypes between healthy human individuals. The wider study: For every donor, three CD4 naive, three CD4 memory, two CD8 naive and one CD8 memory plates were used. Whole-study findings and limits: Generation probabilities were higher for clonotypes shared across all four sorted-subset donors than for unshared ones. The study's rarefaction showed incomplete sorted-subset sequencing despite large depth.

J gave up 0 bases and V 4 bases, and 5 bases lay outside the gene matches. Per germline, CDR1 MNHEY and CDR2 SVGAGI. The CDR3 loop spans 16 amino acids. Sequencing was performed with immunoSEQ multiplex PCR; in TCRdb, only in-frame clones are kept and a portion is missing. The repertoire holds 550,000 to 800,000 clones, with approximately 79% as singletons. This chain connects TRBV6-5 to TRBJ2-1; 8 bases are shared with TRBD2. The sample taken for sequencing was memory CD4+ T cells sorted from blood. Indicated subset: CD45RA-negative fraction. The source is a woman in her 30s in good health. CDR3 nucleotide sequence: TGTGCCAGCAGTTCGAAAAGCGGGAGCTCCTACAATGAGCAGTTCTTC. It specifies CASSSKSGSSYNEQFF.